These T cell receptor beta chains were read from a single sample in a study of tumor-infiltrating lymphocytes in primary liver carcinoma. Each CDR3 protein gets one entry after TCRdb re-called the multiplex PCR reads with MiXCR. This sample has 200,000 or so distinct CDR3 sequences, with less than 70% found just once. What was sequenced was peripheral blood. These receptors all come from an older woman with primary liver carcinoma and hepatitis B virus infection. CDR3s leave out the opening cysteine and the closing phenylalanine or tryptophan. D genes are given only for firm matches.

V gene,D gene,CDR3 protein
TRBV12-3/TRBV12-4,-,ASSPQDGDNQPQH
TRBV12-3/TRBV12-4,TRBD2,ASSSRTSANTGELF
TRBV7-9,TRBD1,ARSLGRDRGFSGANVLT
TRBV7-9,TRBD1,ASSPPNNDRGNYEQF
TRBV10-3,-,AISGEGETQY
TRBV11-2,-,TSSFRRANNERF
TRBV24-1,TRBD1,ATKDPGGADVEL
TRBV6-2/TRBV6-3,-,ASSYSPKISEGYA
TRBV29-1,-,NVGGGGAPETLY
TRBV28,-,ASSLGAGASSGNTIY
TRBV29-1,-,SGGRGEGTEAF
TRBV6-1,-,ASSDFLPGLLGAYEQY
TRBV28,TRBD1,ASSSAGGSYNSPLH
TRBV11-2,-,ARSLTIQGDGGHT
TRBV11-2,-,ASSSGVADTQY
TRBV5-1,TRBD2,ASSSQRGRIDTQY
TRBV5-1,TRBD1,ASSPGQGVK
TRBV6-5,-,ASSQVTGAAVGCT
TRBV29-1,-,SVELGLMNTEAF
TRBV4-1,TRBD2,TSSQEGLAGGKEAQY
TRBV28,TRBD1,ANSLGDSHSGYDEQF
TRBV29-1,-,SVESRPGEQY
TRBV6-1,-,VSSEATPRGLAGGEAF
TRBV4-1,TRBD1,ASSPLQGGYGYT
TRBV5-1,-,ASSPRGLLTAEAS
TRBV5-4,TRBD2,ASSLQSGGQETQY
TRBV28,-,ASSPQGRLNTEAF
TRBV30,TRBD2,AWSVAAGAKTQY
TRBV12-3/TRBV12-4,-,ASSPPTGLGGELF
TRBV12-3/TRBV12-4,-,ASSRGTRLYNEQF
TRBV6-2/TRBV6-3,-,ASRTMGGGNEQF
TRBV6-5,-,ASSPRRGGETQY
TRBV5-1,TRBD2,SSSSRTSIGTNVLT
TRBV25-1,-,VSSEKTYNEQF
TRBV12-3/TRBV12-4,-,VSSISGRAVGYEQY
TRBV11-2,-,ASSLLRGGSEQY
TRBV12-3/TRBV12-4,-,ASSPSLVEEQY
TRBV7-9,TRBD1,ASSLATGTDLANYGYT
TRBV4-2,TRBD2,ASSQVGTTSGETQY
TRBV4-1,-,ASSHPGGELF
TRBV6-5,-,ASKTTGNSSPLH
TRBV12-3/TRBV12-4,-,ASSLESRTQY
TRBV29-1,-,SVAGHNQETQY
TRBV7-9,-,ASSLTLGPLDEQF
TRBV28,-,ASSFPLENTEAF
TRBV5-4,TRBD1,ASSPQGVQETQY
TRBV21-1,-,ASSKDPGTRACSEQF
TRBV9,TRBD2,ASTPGTSNDEQF
TRBV6-1,TRBD2,ASSEAIGTSGYEQY
TRBV28,TRBD2,ASSVIAGGVYEQY
TRBV12-3/TRBV12-4,TRBD1,ASSTQGSQPQH
TRBV28,TRBD2,ASSLAGGHKPTDTQY
TRBV6-6,-,ASSYIGGRNTRELF